These T cell receptor beta chains were read from a single sample in a study of blood T cell repertoires in COVID-19. This table comes from immunoSEQ multiplex PCR, and its TCRdb copy is limited to in-frame clones, with some not included. The sample comprises hundreds of thousands of clones, around nine tenths of which are singletons, and 8.3% rests with the top ten. Sequencing input: PBMCs or T cells enriched from blood (not recorded which). The receptors come from a woman in her sixties or seventies who had recovered from COVID-19. Each CDR3 is given with its conserved first and last residue. Each record gives: V gene, clone size, D gene, J gene, CDR3 DNA, CDR3 protein. The D gene is left open where the match is weak. Clone size is not always given. Where it is, it says once, few, many or a class for expanded clones.

>TRBV19|-|TRBD1|TRBJ1-5
TGTGCCAGTAGTATACTGGCAGGGGGGAATCAGCCCCAGCATTTT
CASSILAGGNQPQHF
>TRBV5-4|-|TRBD2|TRBJ2-3
TGTGCCAGCAGCGCGGGAGATTCTAGCACAGATACGCAGTATTTT
CASSAGDSSTDTQYF
>TRBV7-6|-|-|TRBJ1-2
TGTGCCAGCAGCTCGCAACAGGGAACCAACTATGGCTACACCTTC
CASSSQQGTNYGYTF
>TRBV9|-|-|TRBJ1-1
TGTGCCAGCTCCGGGGTGAACACTGAAGCTTTCTTT
CASSGVNTEAFF
>TRBV10-3|few|-|TRBJ1-3
TGTGCCACCGGCGATCCAGGGATCTCTGGAAACACCATATATTTT
CATGDPGISGNTIYF
>TRBV10-3|-|-|TRBJ2-3
TGTGCCATCAGCGGGGGTGATACGCAGTATTTT
CAISGGDTQYF
>TRBV2|-|-|TRBJ2-2
TGTGCCAGCAGTGACGGGGGCACCGGGGAGCTGTTTTTT
CASSDGGTGELFF
>TRBV4-2|-|TRBD2|TRBJ2-5
TGTGCCAGCAGCCCTCCGGGACTAAAAGAGACCCAGTACTTC
CASSPPGLKETQYF
>TRBV7-2|-|-|TRBJ1-3
TGTGCCAGCAGCTTAAACGTTCCAGGCTCTGGAAACACCATATATTTT
CASSLNVPGSGNTIYF
>TRBV11-3|-|TRBD1|TRBJ2-2
TGTGCCAGCAGCTTTCGGACAGGGGTGAACACCGGGGAGCTGTTTTTT
CASSFRTGVNTGELFF
>TRBV19|-|TRBD1|TRBJ2-5
TGTGCCAGTAGGATAACAGGGGGTGGGGAGACCCAGTACTTC
CASRITGGGETQYF
>TRBV9|once|TRBD1|TRBJ1-1
TGTGCCAGCAGGAAACAGGGGGGTGAAGCTTTCTTT
CASRKQGGEAFF
>TRBV2|-|TRBD1|TRBJ1-3
TGTGCCAGCAGTGGACAGGGGGCACGTGGAAACACCATATATTTT
CASSGQGARGNTIYF
>TRBV11-3|-|TRBD1|TRBJ1-2
TGTGCCAGCAGCCCGGGGACAGCTGGCTACACCTTC
CASSPGTAGYTF
>TRBV5-5|-|TRBD1|TRBJ2-2
TGTGCCAGCAGCTTGGCGACAGGGGGCTTCGGTCAGCTGTTTTTT
CASSLATGGFGQLFF
>TRBV11-3|once|-|TRBJ1-1
TGTGCCAGCAGCCTACAGGGTTATGGCGAAGCTTTCTTT
CASSLQGYGEAFF
>TRBV3-1/TRBV3-2|-|TRBD1|TRBJ1-2
TGTGCCAGCAGTCGTACAGGGGGCGCTGGACCGACCCTCTATGGCTACACCTTC
CASSRTGGAGPTLYGYTF
>TRBV10-2|few|-|TRBJ1-2
TGCGCCAGCAGTGAGAAGGGGCTTAATTATGGCTACACCTTC
CASSEKGLNYGYTF
>TRBV3-1/TRBV3-2|-|-|TRBJ1-1
TGTGCCAGCAGCCAGGTGACCGGGGACACTGAAGCTTTCTTT
CASSQVTGDTEAFF
>TRBV6-5|-|TRBD1|TRBJ1-5
TGTGCCAGCAGGACCGGGACAGGGAATCAGCCCCAGCATTTT
CASRTGTGNQPQHF
>TRBV6-2/TRBV6-3|-|-|TRBJ1-1
TGTGCCAGCAGTTACGGGCTAAGGCAGCCGAACACTGAAGCTTTCTTT
CASSYGLRQPNTEAFF
>TRBV2|-|TRBD1|TRBJ1-5
TGTGCCAGCACCCTGACAGGGCTGCCCCAGCATTTT
CASTLTGLPQHF
>TRBV14|-|-|TRBJ1-6
TGTGCCAGCAGCCGGGAGGGTGCGTATTCACCCCTCCACTTT
CASSREGAYSPLHF
>TRBV5-4|few|-|TRBJ2-7
TGTGCCAGCAGCTTATCGCAGGGTGGGCCCTACGAGCAGTACTTC
CASSLSQGGPYEQYF
>TRBV18|-|TRBD2|TRBJ2-3
TGTGCCAGCTCACCGAAGGTCGAGCGGGGGAGAGATACGCAGTATTTT
CASSPKVERGRDTQYF
>TRBV4-1|-|-|TRBJ2-6
TGCGCCAGCAGCCAAGGCGCAGGCGATAGCTCTGGGGCCAACGTCCTGACTTTC
CASSQGAGDSSGANVLTF
>TRBV19|-|-|TRBJ2-1
TGTGCCAGTAGTCCCGTGAGGTACAATGAGCAGTTCTTC
CASSPVRYNEQFF
>TRBV5-1|-|TRBD1|TRBJ2-3
TGCGCCAGCAGGGACAGGGGCAGAACCACAGATACGCAGTATTTT
CASRDRGRTTDTQYF